This note documents a single T cell receptor (beta chain) sequence. This CDR3 has 15 amino acids. V trimming: 5 bases; J trimming: 4 bases; junction bases outside the gene matches: 4. Germline CDR1 and CDR2: LGHNA and YNFKEQ. Assay: immunoSEQ multiplex PCR; the TCRdb copy retains only in-frame clones and omits some. The sample comprises roughly 70,000 clones, approximately 80% of which are singletons, and around 30% rests with the top ten. These data belong to a study of control samples from healthy donors and cancer patients. This sequence was found in a man aged 50 or older in good health. Material for sequencing was blood. The rearrangement joins TRBV4-2 to TRBJ2-3, with TRBD2 identical over 12 bases. The CDR3 spells CASSETSGGPDTQYF. As DNA, the CDR3 is TGTGCCAGCAGCGAGACTAGCGGGGGCCCAGATACGCAGTATTTT.